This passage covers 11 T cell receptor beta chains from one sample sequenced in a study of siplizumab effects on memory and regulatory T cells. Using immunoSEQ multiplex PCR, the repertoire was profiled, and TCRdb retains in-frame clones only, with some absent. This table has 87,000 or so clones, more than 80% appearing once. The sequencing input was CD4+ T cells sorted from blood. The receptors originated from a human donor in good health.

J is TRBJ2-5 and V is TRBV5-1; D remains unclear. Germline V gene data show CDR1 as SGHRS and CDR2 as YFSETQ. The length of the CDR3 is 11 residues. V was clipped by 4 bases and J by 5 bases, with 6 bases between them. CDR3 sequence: CASSHRETQYF. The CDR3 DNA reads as TGCGCCAGCAGCCATCGGGAGACCCAGTACTTC.

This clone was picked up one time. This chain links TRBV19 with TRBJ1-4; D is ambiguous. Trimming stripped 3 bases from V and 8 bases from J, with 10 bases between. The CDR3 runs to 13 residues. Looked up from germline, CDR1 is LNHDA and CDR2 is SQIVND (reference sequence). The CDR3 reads CASSMGRREKLFF. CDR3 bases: TGTGCCAGTAGTATGGGCAGACGGGAAAAACTGTTTTTT.

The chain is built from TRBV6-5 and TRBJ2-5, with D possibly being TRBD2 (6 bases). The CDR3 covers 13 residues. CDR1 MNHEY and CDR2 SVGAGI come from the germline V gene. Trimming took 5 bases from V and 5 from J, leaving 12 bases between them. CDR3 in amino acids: CASSRTNRETQYF. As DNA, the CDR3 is TGTGCCAGCAGTCGGACTAACCGGGAGACCCAGTACTTC.

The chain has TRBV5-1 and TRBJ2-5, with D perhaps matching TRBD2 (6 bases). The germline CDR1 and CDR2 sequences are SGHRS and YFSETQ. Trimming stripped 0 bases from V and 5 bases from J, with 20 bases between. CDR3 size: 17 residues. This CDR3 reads CASSLGSETSGHETQYF. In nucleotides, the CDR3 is TGCGCCAGCAGCTTGGGGAGTGAGACTAGTGGGCACGAGACCCAGTACTTC.

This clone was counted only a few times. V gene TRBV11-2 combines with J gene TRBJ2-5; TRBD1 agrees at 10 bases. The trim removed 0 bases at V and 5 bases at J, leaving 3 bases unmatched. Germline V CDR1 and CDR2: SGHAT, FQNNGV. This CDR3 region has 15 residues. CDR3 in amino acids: CASSLDWTGGETQYF. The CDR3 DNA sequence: TGTGCCAGCAGCTTAGATTGGACAGGGGGGGAGACCCAGTACTTC.

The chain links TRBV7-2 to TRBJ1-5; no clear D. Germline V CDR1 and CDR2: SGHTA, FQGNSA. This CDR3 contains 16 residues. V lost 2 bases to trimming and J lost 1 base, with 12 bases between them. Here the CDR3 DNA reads TGTGCCAGCAGCTTATTGGGTATTAGGAGCAATCAGCCCCAGCATTTT. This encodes CASSLLGIRSNQPQHF.

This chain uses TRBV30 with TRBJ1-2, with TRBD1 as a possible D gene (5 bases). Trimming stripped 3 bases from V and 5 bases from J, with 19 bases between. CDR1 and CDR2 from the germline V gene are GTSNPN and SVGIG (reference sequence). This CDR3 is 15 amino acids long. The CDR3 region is CAWRAPGPLGYGYTF. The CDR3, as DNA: TGTGCCTGGAGAGCCCCGGGACCCCTGGGATATGGCTACACCTTC.

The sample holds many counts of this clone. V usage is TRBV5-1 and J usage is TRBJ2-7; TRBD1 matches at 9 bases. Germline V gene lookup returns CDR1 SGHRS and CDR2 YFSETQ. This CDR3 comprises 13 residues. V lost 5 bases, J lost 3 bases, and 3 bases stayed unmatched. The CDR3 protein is CASRATGGYEQYF. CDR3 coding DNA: TGCGCCAGCAGGGCGACAGGGGGCTACGAGCAGTACTTC.

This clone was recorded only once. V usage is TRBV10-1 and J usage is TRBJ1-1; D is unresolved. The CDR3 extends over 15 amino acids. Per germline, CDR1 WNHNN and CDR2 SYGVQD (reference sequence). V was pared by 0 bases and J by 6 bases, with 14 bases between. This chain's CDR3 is CASSESPVKNAEAFF. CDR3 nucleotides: TGCGCCAGCAGTGAGTCCCCGGTGAAAAACGCTGAAGCTTTCTTT.

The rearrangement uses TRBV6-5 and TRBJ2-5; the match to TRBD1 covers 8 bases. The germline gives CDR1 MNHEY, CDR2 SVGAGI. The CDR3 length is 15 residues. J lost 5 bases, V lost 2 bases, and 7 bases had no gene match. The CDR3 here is CASSYEAGGSETQYF. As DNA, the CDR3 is TGTGCCAGCAGTTACGAAGCAGGGGGCTCGGAGACCCAGTACTTC.

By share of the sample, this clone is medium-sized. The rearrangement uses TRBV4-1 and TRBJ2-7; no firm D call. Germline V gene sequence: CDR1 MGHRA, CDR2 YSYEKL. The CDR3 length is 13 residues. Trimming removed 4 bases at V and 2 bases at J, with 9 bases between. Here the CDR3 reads CASSRDNAYEQYF. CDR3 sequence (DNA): TGCGCCAGCAGCCGAGACAACGCCTACGAGCAGTACTTC.